A single TCR beta chain is shown here with its context. Its antigen is still unknown. Base quality data are lacking; no much larger clone is found one base away. This sample was taken from a study of Graves' ophthalmopathy and Graves' hyperthyroidism (dated by TCRdb to about 2018). For the wider study: Peripheral blood was collected at initial diagnosis, prior to any treatment. The study used TCR beta repertoire signatures to distinguish Graves' ophthalmopathy from Graves' hyperthyroidism and to predict progression to ophthalmopathy. In total, approximately 140 blood samples were TCR-sequenced: 40 to 45 ophthalmopathy, around 75 hyperthyroidism and 17 hyperthyroidism-to-ophthalmopathy patients. To explore V-J signatures distinguishing ophthalmopathy from hyperthyroidism, a discovery set of around 100 patients (roughly 42 ophthalmopathy, some 57 stable hyperthyroidism) was enrolled. An independent validation cohort comprised 18 hyperthyroidism patients and over 15 patients who later progressed from hyperthyroidism to ophthalmopathy. In about six hyperthyroidism patients, the T-cell repertoires found in thyroid tissue were compared with those found in blood. Once sampling was done, hyperthyroidism patients were given methimazole at a starting dose of 30 mg daily, while ophthalmopathy patients were given high-dose intravenous methylprednisolone. The 100 discovery patients were divided at random into training and test sets in a 7:3 ratio.

TCR beta CDR3 regions were amplified from RNA transcripts for repertoire sequencing. HTBI primers and the Qiagen OneStep RT-PCR kit were used in a first-round RT-PCR, which was followed by a second-round multiplex PCR, size selection and purification. Libraries were sequenced on an Illumina HiSeq2000 using paired-end 100 bp reads. The original pipeline was this. SOAPnuke was used to process the reads, throwing out any read that had adapters, had uncalled bases, had a mean Phred below 15, or lacked an exact constant-primer or identifier match. COPE v1.2.5 was used to merge the high-quality paired reads. Unique nucleotide sequences were defined as clonotypes and aligned to IMGT TRB V, D and J references using MiTCR v1.1. The analysis was limited to V-J combinations with a frequency above 0.0001, which together covered 99.2% of repertoires. A TCR clonal expansion and chaos score per V-J combination was defined as the ratio of F50 clonal expansion to chaos observed in the TCRdist matrix. Welch's t-statistics and random forest were used to reduce the features to about 12 V-J combinations, which were then used as input to a naive Bayes classifier. Thyroid-blood repertoire similarity was quantified with the Morisita-Horn index. TCRdb reran the public reads through fastp at Q25 and MiXCR, keeping productive beta chains. All rows with the same CDR3 protein become a single entry with the most common DNA and genes. These V and J calls derive from TCRdb rather than the authors' analysis. Across this sample there are 600,000 to 650,000 distinct CDR3 sequences, with about a fifth seen only once. Clones ranked in the top ten supply about 6.6% of the sample.

Overall study outcomes, separate from this receptor: No statistical method was used to predetermine the sample size, and group allocation was not hidden from the investigators. In validation, the model predicted ophthalmopathy progression with 70.59% sensitivity and about 73% specificity; fewer than 15 predicted patients were CT-confirmed with GO in a median of 6.5 months. Most expanded thyroid clonotypes with a frequency above 0.001 also appeared in blood, which suggests that blood repertoires may reflect the immune response in the thyroid. The 13-signature model separated ophthalmopathy from stable hyperthyroidism with over 85% sensitivity and 81.08% specificity in cross-validation, and 80%/75% in the test set.

Stable hyperthyroidism was defined as no progression to ophthalmopathy within 18 months of follow-up. Hyperthyroidism patients were newly diagnosed, with disease duration under 2 months, and aged 18 to 65 years. Patients with other autoimmune diseases, uncontrolled infections, pregnancy or lactation were excluded from the study. Clinical symptoms, serum thyroxine, TRAb, thyroid ultrasound and orbital computed tomography were used for diagnosis. Using Ficoll-Paque density gradient centrifugation, PBMCs were isolated from over 8.5 ml of fresh peripheral blood. Total RNA was extracted with Trizol reagent and quality-checked on an Agilent 2100 Bioanalyzer. The source is a woman aged 18-30 years with stable Graves' hyperthyroidism. Some clones in this sample may be carry-over from other donors' samples. Donor details come from another sample of the same person, matched by shared clones. The sequencing input was peripheral blood.

The CDR3 is CSAREARDSKETQYF. In nucleotides, the sequence is TGCAGTGCTAGAGAAGCCCGGGACTCCAAAGAGACCCAGTACTTC. Rearrangement joined TRBV20-1 to TRBJ2-5; a tentative D match to TRBD2 spans 6 bases. V is cut by 0 bases and J by 3 bases, and the space between the germline ends is 14 bases. CDR1 is given as DFQATT and CDR2 as SNEGSKA, both from the germline V gene (reference sequence). The CDR3 holds 15 amino acids from the cysteine to the phenylalanine. The entry retains the CDR3 DNA only, 45 bases that are in frame from base 1.